The 3 T cell receptor beta chains below come from one sample, sequenced in a study of shared clonotypes between healthy human individuals. Sequencing used immunoSEQ multiplex PCR; TCRdb keeps in-frame clones, though not all of them. The repertoire includes 2 million to 2.5 million clones, approximately 96% of them detected once, and roughly 0.13% sits in the top ten. The material sequenced was naive CD4+ T cells sorted from blood. Indicated subset: CD45RA+ positively selected. The receptors were sampled from a man younger than 35 in good health.

This chain links TRBV11-2 with TRBJ2-3; tentative D call: TRBD2 (7 bases). V lost 5 bases and J lost 5, with 14 bases in between. CDR3 length: 14 amino acids. Germline lookup yields CDR1 SGHAT and CDR2 FQNNGV. The DNA for the CDR3 is TGTGCCAGCAGCATAGGGGGGGCCGTAGATACGCAGTATTTT. Encoded protein: CASSIGGAVDTQYF.

The J gene is TRBJ2-7, the V gene TRBV27; D unclear. The length of the CDR3 is 10 residues. Germline-derived CDR1 and CDR2 are MNHEY and SMNVEV (reference sequence). V was clipped by 6 bases and J by 2 bases, with 2 bases between them. The CDR3 loop is CASSPYEQYF. The CDR3 DNA sequence: TGTGCCAGCAGCCCCTACGAGCAGTACTTC.

The V gene is TRBV2, the J gene TRBJ2-7; D gene ambiguous. The CDR3 length is 11 residues. CDR1 is SNHLY and CDR2 is FYNNEI in the germline V gene. Trimming stripped 6 bases from V and 5 bases from J, with 8 bases between. This CDR3 reads CASRAGNEQYF. The DNA for the CDR3 is TGTGCCAGCAGGGCTGGAAACGAGCAGTACTTC.